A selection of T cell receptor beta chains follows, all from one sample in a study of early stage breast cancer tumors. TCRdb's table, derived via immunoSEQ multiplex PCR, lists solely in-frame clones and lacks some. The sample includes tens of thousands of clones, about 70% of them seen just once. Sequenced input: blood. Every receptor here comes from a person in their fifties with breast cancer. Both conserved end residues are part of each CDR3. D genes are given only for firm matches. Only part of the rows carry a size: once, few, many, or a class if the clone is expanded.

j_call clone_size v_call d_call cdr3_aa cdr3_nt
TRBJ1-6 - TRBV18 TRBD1 CASSTQQGDNSPLHF TGTGCCAGCTCAACACAACAGGGGGATAATTCACCCCTCCACTTT
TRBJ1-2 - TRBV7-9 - CASSSQGLGSYGYTF TGTGCCAGCAGCTCTCAAGGGCTGGGTAGCTATGGCTACACCTTC
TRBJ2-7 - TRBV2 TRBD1 CASSYDRGPNEQYF TGTGCCAGCAGTTATGACAGGGGGCCAAACGAGCAGTACTTC
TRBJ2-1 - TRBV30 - CAWSLGSVYNEQFF TGTGCCTGGAGCCTGGGGAGCGTATACAATGAGCAGTTCTTC
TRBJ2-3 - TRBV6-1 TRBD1 CASSTGQGTDTQYF TGTGCCAGCAGTACCGGACAGGGGACAGATACGCAGTATTTT
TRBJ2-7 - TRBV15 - CATSTHLLNEQYF TGTGCCACCAGCACCCACCTGTTGAACGAGCAGTACTTC
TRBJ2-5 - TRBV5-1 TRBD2 CASSPGLAGTKETQYF TGCGCCAGCAGCCCGGGACTAGCGGGGACCAAGGAGACCCAGTACTTC
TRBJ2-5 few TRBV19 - CASKTGLRGQETQYF TGTGCCAGTAAGACGGGTTTAAGGGGCCAAGAGACCCAGTACTTC
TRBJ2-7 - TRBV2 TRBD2 CAQPLGRNSYEQYF TGTGCGCAGCCACTCGGGAGGAACTCCTACGAGCAGTACTTC
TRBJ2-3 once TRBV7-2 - CASSLGLAQYF TGTGCCAGCAGCTTAGGATTGGCGCAGTATTTT
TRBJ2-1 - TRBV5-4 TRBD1 CASSSTGVEQFF TGTGCCAGCAGCTCCACAGGGGTCGAGCAGTTCTTC
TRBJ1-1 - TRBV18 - CASSLLGLPKGQGMNTEAFF TGTGCCAGCTCCCTACTCGGACTTCCGAAGGGCCAGGGAATGAACACTGAAGCTTTCTTT
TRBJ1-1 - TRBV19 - CASSLMQGATEAFF TGTGCCAGTAGTCTAATGCAGGGAGCCACTGAAGCTTTCTTT
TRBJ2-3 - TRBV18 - CASSPRQPSTDTQYF TGTGCCAGCTCACCAAGGCAGCCTAGCACAGATACGCAGTATTTT
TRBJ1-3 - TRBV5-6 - CASSLGFGSTGNTIYF TGTGCCAGCAGCCTGGGGTTCGGTTCGACTGGAAACACCATATATTTT
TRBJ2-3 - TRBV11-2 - CASSLGDTQYF TGTGCCAGCAGCTTGGGGGATACGCAGTATTTT
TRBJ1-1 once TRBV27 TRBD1 CASTSGTGVEAFF TGTGCCAGCACTTCAGGGACAGGGGTCGAAGCTTTCTTT
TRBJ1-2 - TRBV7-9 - CASSFGQRGLGYTF TGTGCCAGCAGCTTTGGACAGAGGGGACTTGGCTACACCTTC
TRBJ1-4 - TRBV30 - CAWSGIVKEKLFF TGTGCCTGGAGTGGAATTGTGAAGGAAAAACTGTTTTTT
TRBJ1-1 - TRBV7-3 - CASSFREGTEAFF TGTGCCAGCAGCTTCAGGGAGGGCACTGAAGCTTTCTTT
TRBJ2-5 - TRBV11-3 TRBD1 CASSPGGRGQTQYF TGTGCCAGCAGCCCAGGGGGCCGGGGACAGACCCAGTACTTC
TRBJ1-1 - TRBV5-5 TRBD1 CASSMRQGRLNTEAFF TGTGCCAGCAGTATGAGACAGGGGAGGCTGAACACTGAAGCTTTCTTT
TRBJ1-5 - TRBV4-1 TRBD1 CASSYRDRVNQPQHF TGCGCCAGCAGCTACCGGGACAGGGTCAATCAGCCCCAGCATTTT
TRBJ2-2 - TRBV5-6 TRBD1 CASSWRIPGQTTGELFF TGTGCCAGCAGCTGGCGTATCCCGGGACAGACTACCGGGGAGCTGTTTTTT
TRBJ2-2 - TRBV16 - CASSLGTGTGELFF TGTGCCAGCAGCCTCGGTACTGGCACCGGGGAGCTGTTTTTT
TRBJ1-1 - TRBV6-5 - CASSPANTEAFF TGTGCCAGCAGTCCAGCGAACACTGAAGCTTTCTTT
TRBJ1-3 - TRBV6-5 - CASSYSYRVNTIYF TGTGCCAGCAGTTACTCCTACAGGGTAAACACCATATATTTT
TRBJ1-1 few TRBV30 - CAWKNRWTEAFF TGTGCCTGGAAAAATAGATGGACTGAAGCTTTCTTT
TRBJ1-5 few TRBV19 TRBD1 CASSIFDRGRFNQPQHF TGTGCCAGTAGTATTTTTGACAGGGGCCGCTTTAATCAGCCCCAGCATTTT
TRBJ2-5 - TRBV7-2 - CASSAGRLMETQYF TGTGCCAGCAGCGCAGGGCGTTTAATGGAGACCCAGTACTTC
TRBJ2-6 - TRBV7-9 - CASSFGTGANVLTF TGTGCCAGCAGCTTTGGGACTGGGGCCAACGTCCTGACTTTC
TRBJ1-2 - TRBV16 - CASSQSGVPDYGYTF TGTGCCAGCAGCCAATCGGGAGTACCTGACTATGGCTACACCTTC
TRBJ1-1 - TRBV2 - CASRGGIEAFF TGTGCCAGCAGAGGAGGGATTGAAGCTTTCTTT
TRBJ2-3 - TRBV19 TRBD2 CASSPVAGVEADTQYF TGTGCCAGTAGTCCGGTAGCGGGAGTAGAAGCAGATACGCAGTATTTT
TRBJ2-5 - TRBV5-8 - CASSPGQGGETQYF TGTGCCAGCAGCCCCGGACAGGGAGGGGAGACCCAGTACTTC
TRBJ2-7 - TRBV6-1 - CASSELGEAYEQYF TGTGCCAGCAGTGAACTCGGGGAAGCCTACGAGCAGTACTTC
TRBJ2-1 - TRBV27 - CASRPSDSRPNEQFF TGTGCCAGCAGACCATCAGACTCCCGGCCAAATGAGCAGTTCTTC
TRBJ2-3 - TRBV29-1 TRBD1 CSVLQGSTDTQYF TGCAGCGTACTACAGGGGAGCACAGATACGCAGTATTTT
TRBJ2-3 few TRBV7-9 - CASSNDALDTQYF TGTGCCAGCAGCAACGATGCGCTAGATACGCAGTATTTT
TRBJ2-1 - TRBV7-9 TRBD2 CASSVTSGSFNEQFF TGTGCCAGCAGCGTTACTAGCGGAAGTTTCAATGAGCAGTTCTTC
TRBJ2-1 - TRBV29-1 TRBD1 CSATGTGVSGEQFF TGCAGCGCCACCGGGACAGGGGTTTCCGGTGAGCAGTTCTTC
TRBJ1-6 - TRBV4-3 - CASSQSSAGDNSPLHF TGCGCCAGCAGCCAGTCCTCCGCTGGGGATAATTCACCCCTCCACTTT
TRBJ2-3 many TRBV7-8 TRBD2 CASSLGLAAPTDTQYF TGTGCCAGCAGCTTGGGACTAGCGGCCCCCACAGATACGCAGTATTTT
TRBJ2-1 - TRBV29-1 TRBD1 CSGEQGAINEQFF TGCAGCGGGGAACAGGGGGCGATAAATGAGCAGTTCTTC
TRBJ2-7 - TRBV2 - CASRDRISYEQYF TGTGCCAGCAGAGATCGGATCTCCTACGAGCAGTACTTC